Shown below are 15 T cell receptor beta chains from a single sample sequenced in a study of cytomegalovirus exposure and HLA in healthy donors. Primers for the PCR totalled 60 Vbeta and 13 Jbeta. Libraries were prepared by immunoSEQ multiplex PCR; TCRdb keeps only in-frame clonotypes and omits some of them. The sample lists 200,000 to 300,000 clones; about 85% were seen once. The sample consisted of PBMCs. All receptors derive from a girl aged 2-10 years in good health and CMV-seronegative.

This clone showed up just once. V usage is TRBV5-5 and J usage is TRBJ2-7; possibly TRBD1 for D (6 bases). The CDR3 has 14 residues. V shed 1 base and J shed 3 bases, with 11 bases lying between them. CDR1 is SGHKS and CDR2 is YYEKEE in the germline V gene (reference sequence). CDR3 sequence (DNA): TGTGCCAGCAGCTTGACAGGGCATGACTACGAGCAGTACTTC. Translated, it gives CASSLTGHDYEQYF. Complete variable domain (other parts from reference TRBV5-5 and TRBJ2-7): DAGVTQSPTHLIKTRGQQVTLRCSPISGHKSVSWYQQVLGQGPQFIFQYYEKEERGRGNFPDRFSARQFPNYSSELNVNALLLGDSALYLCASSLTGHDYEQYFGPGTRLTVT.

The rearrangement uses TRBV6-5 and TRBJ1-2; D is undetermined. Trimming pared 2 bases from V and 6 bases from J, leaving 7 bases between. The germline V gene has CDR1 MNHEY and CDR2 SVGAGI. The CDR3 loop spans 12 amino acids. The CDR3 reads CASSYPRNGYTF. DNA of the CDR3: TGTGCCAGCAGTTACCCCAGAAATGGCTACACCTTC.

The gene calls are TRBV15 and TRBJ2-5, with 9 bases that match TRBD2. The J call may be mistaken, given a closer DNA end match to TRBJ2-7. This CDR3 has 14 amino acids. Per the germline V gene, CDR1 is LNHNV and CDR2 is YYDKDF (reference sequence). The CDR3 loop reads CATSREAGGYEQYF. DNA of the CDR3: TGTGCCACCAGCAGAGAAGCGGGGGGATACGAGCAGTACTTC.

The chain joins TRBV2 to TRBJ2-2; D unresolved. Germline V lookup: CDR1 SNHLY, CDR2 FYNNEI. V lost 6 bases and J 0 bases, leaving 20 bases between the germline ends. The CDR3 runs 18 residues. In DNA, the CDR3 is TGTGCCAGCAGGGCCCGCTTAATCTTTATCGCGAACACCGGGGAGCTGTTTTTT. This codes for CASRARLIFIANTGELFF.

The V gene is TRBV6-1, the J gene TRBJ2-7, with 10 bases identical to TRBD2. Unmatched junction bases numbered 6, after V lost 3 bases and J lost 4 bases. The germline CDR1 and CDR2 sequences are MNHNS and SASEGT. CDR3 size: 15 residues. The CDR3 loop reads CASSDEVAGGYEQYF. The CDR3 region has the DNA TGTGCCAGCAGTGATGAGGTAGCGGGGGGATACGAGCAGTACTTC.

DNA of the CDR3: TGCGCCAGCAGACCCTTAGCGGGGTCCTACAATGAGCAGTTCTTC. Residues: CASRPLAGSYNEQFF. This sequence joins TRBV5-1 and TRBJ2-1; 8 bases align to TRBD2. The germline gives CDR1 SGHRS, CDR2 YFSETQ. V gave up 5 bases and J gave up 1 base; unmatched junction bases: 5. This CDR3 has 15 residues. Drawing the rest from reference TRBV5-1 and TRBJ2-1, the complete variable domain is KAGVTQTPRYLIKTRGQQVTLSCSPISGHRSVSWYQQTPGQGLQFLFEYFSETQRNKGNFPGRFSGRQFSNSRSEMNVSTLELGDSALYLCASRPLAGSYNEQFFGPGTRLTVL.

J is TRBJ2-5 and V is TRBV4-2; TRBD2 aligns across 11 bases. In germline, CDR1 is LGHNA, CDR2 YNFKEQ. The V segment lost 5 bases and the J segment 5 bases; nucleotides outside the gene matches: 10. The CDR3 length is 16 residues. The CDR3 DNA reads as TGTGCCAGCAGCATCCGGGGTAGCGGGGGGGCGGAGACCCAGTACTTC. It codes for CASSIRGSGGAETQYF.

This chain connects TRBV11-2 to TRBJ2-1; TRBD2 agrees at 9 bases. This CDR3 region has 17 residues. The trim removed 1 base at V and 4 bases at J, leaving 8 bases unmatched. Germline CDR1 SGHAT, CDR2 FQNNGV. The CDR3 nucleotides are TGTGCCAGCAGCTTAGGAGGCCGGACTAGCGAGTACAATGAGCAGTTCTTC. Protein: CASSLGGRTSEYNEQFF.

V and J are TRBV11-2 and TRBJ1-1; the D gene is possibly TRBD1 (6 bases). Trimming shortened V by 5 bases and J by 3 bases, and 22 bases separated the two germline ends. CDR1 SGHAT and CDR2 FQNNGV come from the germline V gene. CDR3 size: 17 residues. The CDR3 DNA reads TGTGCCAGCAGCCGCAGGGGACTAGCCAAGAGGGACACTGAAGCTTTCTTT. Amino acids: CASSRRGLAKRDTEAFF. The full variable domain, rest sourced from reference TRBV11-2 and TRBJ1-1, is EAGVAQSPRYKIIEKRQSVAFWCNPISGHATLYWYQQILGQGPKLLIQFQNNGVVDDSQLPKDRFSAERLKGVDSTLKIQPAKLEDSAVYLCASSRRGLAKRDTEAFFGQGTRLTVV.

The V and J genes are TRBV5-8 and TRBJ2-1; 15 positions match TRBD2. Per the germline V gene, CDR1 is SGHTS and CDR2 is YDEGEE. V lost 1 base, J lost 1 base, and 6 bases stayed unmatched. The length of the CDR3 is 19 residues. The CDR3 DNA is TGTGCCAGCAGCTTGTGGCCAGGACTAGCGGGGGGGTCCTACAATGAGCAGTTCTTC. It yields the protein CASSLWPGLAGGSYNEQFF.

This chain joins TRBV7-9 and TRBJ2-1; 7 positions match TRBD2. Germline trimming cut 5 bases from V and 4 bases from J; bases unmatched to any gene: 2. CDR3 length: 13 residues. Germline V gene sequence: CDR1 SEHNR, CDR2 FQNEAQ (reference sequence). CDR3 region: CASSPAGYNEQFF. The CDR3 DNA reads as TGTGCCAGCAGCCCAGCGGGGTACAATGAGCAGTTCTTC.

The gene calls are TRBV10-3 and TRBJ2-7; 9 bases line up with TRBD1. This CDR3 contains 13 residues. Germline lookup yields CDR1 ENHRY and CDR2 SYGVKD. Trimming at V came to 7 bases and at J to 5 bases, leaving 6 bases not matched to a gene. The chain's CDR3 is CAIIGQGKDEQYF. CDR3 DNA: TGTGCCATCATCGGACAGGGGAAGGACGAGCAGTACTTC.

The gene calls are TRBV4-2 and TRBJ2-7; possible D gene TRBD2, 6 bases. CDR1 and CDR2 (germline): LGHNA, YNFKEQ. V was pared by 1 base and J by 2 bases, with 12 bases between. The CDR3 covers 15 residues. CDR3 loop: CASSQVWGETYEQYF. In DNA, the CDR3 is TGTGCCAGCAGCCAAGTTTGGGGGGAGACCTACGAGCAGTACTTC.

The J gene is TRBJ2-1, the V gene TRBV11-3; TRBD2 might be the D (6 bases). The CDR3 consists of 15 residues. Trimming took off 5 bases at V and 0 bases at J, with 11 bases between the two ends. Germline V gene data show CDR1 as SGHNT and CDR2 as YENEEA. CDR3 nucleotide sequence: TGTGCCAGCAGCCTCCGGGACTCCTCCTACAATGAGCAGTTCTTC. It encodes CASSLRDSSYNEQFF. The complete variable domain, with remaining parts taken from reference TRBV11-3 and TRBJ2-1, reads EAGVVQSPRYKIIEKKQPVAFWCNPISGHNTLYWYLQNLGQGPELLIRYENEEAVDDSQLPKDRFSAERLKGVDSTLKIQPAELGDSAVYLCASSLRDSSYNEQFFGPGTRLTVL.

This chain joins TRBV6-5 and TRBJ1-1, with TRBD1 as a possible D gene (5 bases). Per germline, CDR1 MNHEY and CDR2 SVGAGI. V lost 9 bases, J lost 4 bases, and 18 bases lay in between. The length of the CDR3 is 14 residues. CDR3 in amino acids: CASRTDRGSTEAFF. In DNA, the CDR3 is TGTGCCAGTAGAACGGATAGGGGCAGCACTGAAGCTTTCTTT.